Listed here are 8 T cell receptor beta chains from one sample, sequenced in a study of T cell responses to AZD1222 COVID-19 vaccine listed by TCRdb under 2021. Library method: the immunoSEQ multiplex PCR assay. Not all clones reach the TCRdb copy of this immuneACCESS table, which keeps in-frame sequences only. Checked studies attribute under half of the gap to unresolved V genes and leave the rest unexplained. The sample has about 110,000 clones on record, around 90% of them singletons. The ten largest clones represent around 14% of the sample. Sample time point, as interpreted from the label and publication: about 28 days (+/-7) after the second vaccine dose. The sequencing here drew on peripheral blood, taken 28 days after the second AZD1222 dose. These receptors came from an adult who received the AZD1222 COVID-19 vaccine.

The table lists this clone with a few counts. V usage is TRBV29-1 and J usage is TRBJ1-5, with 8 bases matching TRBD1. This CDR3 region has 13 residues. Trimming removed 5 bases from V and 1 base from J; junction bases left unmatched: 1. Germline CDR1 reads SQVTM; CDR2 reads ANQGSEA. In DNA, the CDR3 is TGCAGCGTTCGGACAGGGAGCAATCAGCCCCAGCATTTT. Encoded protein: CSVRTGSNQPQHF.

The chain joins TRBV11-3 to TRBJ1-1; D gene ambiguous. This CDR3 is built from 13 residues. Trimming took 2 bases from V and 6 from J, leaving 10 bases between them. Germline V gene data show CDR1 as SGHNT and CDR2 as YENEEA. CDR3 sequence (DNA): TGTGCCAGCAGCTTAAACATTGAATCTGAAGCTTTCTTT. It is translated as CASSLNIESEAFF. Variable domain in full (rest from reference TRBV11-3 and TRBJ1-1): EAGVVQSPRYKIIEKKQPVAFWCNPISGHNTLYWYLQNLGQGPELLIRYENEEAVDDSQLPKDRFSAERLKGVDSTLKIQPAELGDSAVYLCASSLNIESEAFFGQGTRLTVV.

This chain connects TRBV29-1 to TRBJ1-2, with TRBD1 matching over 8 bases. Germline V gene data show CDR1 as SQVTM and CDR2 as ANQGSEA. The CDR3 runs to 14 residues. V lost 6 bases, J lost 1 base, and 7 bases stayed unmatched. The chain's CDR3 is CSVLDRALNYGYTF. The CDR3 DNA reads TGCAGCGTACTGGACAGGGCACTTAACTATGGCTACACCTTC.

V and J are TRBV11-3 and TRBJ2-3; 8 bases match TRBD2. Germline assignment: CDR1 SGHNT and CDR2 YENEEA. This CDR3 region has 15 residues. Germline trimming cut 2 bases from V and 4 bases from J; bases unmatched to any gene: 5. CDR3 bases: TGTGCCAGCAGCTTATGGGACGGGAGGGCAGATACGCAGTATTTT. Its translation: CASSLWDGRADTQYF.

The chain couples TRBV12-3 or TRBV12-4 to TRBJ1-6; D is uncertain. The ends were cut back, 3 bases at V and 8 bases at J, with 5 bases in the middle. This CDR3 has 12 amino acids. CDR3 sequence (DNA): TGTGCCAGCAGTTTGGGCTATTCACCCCTCCACTTT. It translates to CASSLGYSPLHF.

This clone has just one count. The chain combines TRBV3-1 (or the pseudogene TRBV3-2) with TRBJ1-6; perhaps TRBD1 as D (6 bases). The CDR3 contains 18 residues. Germline V CDR1 and CDR2: LGHDT, YNNKEL (reference sequence). The ends were cut back, 6 bases at V and 0 bases at J, with 18 bases in the middle. The CDR3 bases are TGTGCCAGCAGACAGGGTTTCGGGGGAAGCTCCTATAATTCACCCCTCCACTTT. This sequence encodes CASRQGFGGSSYNSPLHF.

This chain connects TRBV19 to TRBJ2-7; TRBD2 matches at 7 bases. Unmatched junction bases numbered 14, after V lost 6 bases and J lost 3 bases. CDR1 is LNHDA, CDR2 SQIVND, per germline (reference sequence). The CDR3 has 16 amino acids. CDR3 DNA: TGTGCCAGTAGCTTTCTAAGCGGGGACGTTGTCTACGAGCAGTACTTC. Translating gives CASSFLSGDVVYEQYF.

Here the CDR3 DNA reads TGTGCCAGTAGTACTTGGACAGGGCCGAACACTGAAGCTTTCTTT. Translating it yields CASSTWTGPNTEAFF. The chain recombines TRBV19 with TRBJ1-1, with 8 nucleotides matching TRBD1. The V segment lost 4 bases and the J segment 1 base; nucleotides outside the gene matches: 5. The germline V gene encodes CDR1 LNHDA and CDR2 SQIVND (reference sequence). The CDR3 totals 15 residues.